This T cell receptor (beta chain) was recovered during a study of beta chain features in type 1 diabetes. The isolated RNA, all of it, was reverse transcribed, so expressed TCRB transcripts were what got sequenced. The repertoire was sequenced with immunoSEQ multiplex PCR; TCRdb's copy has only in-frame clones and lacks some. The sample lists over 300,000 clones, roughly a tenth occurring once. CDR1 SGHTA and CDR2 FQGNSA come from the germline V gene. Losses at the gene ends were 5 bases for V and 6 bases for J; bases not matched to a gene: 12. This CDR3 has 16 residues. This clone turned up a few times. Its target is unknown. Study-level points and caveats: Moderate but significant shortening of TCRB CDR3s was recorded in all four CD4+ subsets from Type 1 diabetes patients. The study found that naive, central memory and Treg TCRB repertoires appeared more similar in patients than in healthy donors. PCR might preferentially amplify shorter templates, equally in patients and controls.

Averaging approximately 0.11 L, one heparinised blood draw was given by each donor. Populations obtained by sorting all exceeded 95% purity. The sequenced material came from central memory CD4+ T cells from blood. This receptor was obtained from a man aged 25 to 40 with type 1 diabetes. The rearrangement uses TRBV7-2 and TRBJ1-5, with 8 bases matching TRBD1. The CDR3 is CASSLSPGGGGQPQHF. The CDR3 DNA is TGTGCCAGCAGCCTAAGCCCAGGGGGCGGGGGTCAGCCCCAGCATTTT.